Following are 20 T cell receptor beta chains from one sample sequenced in a study of control samples from healthy donors and cancer patients. Sequenced by immunoSEQ multiplex PCR; TCRdb stores in-frame clones only, minus some. The data contain roughly 160,000 clones, around 96% of them singletons. Sequencing used blood. Receptor source: a woman aged 25 to 39 in good health.

The chain has TRBV9 and TRBJ1-4; 7 bases line up with TRBD1. Per germline, CDR1 SGDLS and CDR2 YYNGEE. The junction had 9 bases not matched to a gene; V was cut back by 3 bases and J by 13 bases. The CDR3 loop spans 13 amino acids. The CDR3 DNA reads as TGTGCCAGCAGCGCCAGACAGGGTGGAGTACTGTTTTTT. Encoded protein: CASSARQGGVLFF.

CDR3 nucleotides: TGTGCCAGCAGCTTAGATAGGGGGCGGGACACTGAAGCTTTCTTT. Translated, it gives CASSLDRGRDTEAFF. V usage is TRBV7-2 and J usage is TRBJ1-1, with 7 bases matching TRBD1. The length of the CDR3 is 15 residues. The V gene end was trimmed by 1 base and the J gene end by 3 bases; junction bases not matched to a gene: 5. Germline V gene data show CDR1 as SGHTA and CDR2 as FQGNSA.

The V gene is TRBV6-4, the J gene TRBJ1-4; 8 bases are a match to TRBD1. Germline assignment: CDR1 MRHNA and CDR2 SNTAGT. The CDR3 consists of 15 residues. The V gene end was trimmed by 0 bases and the J gene end by 8 bases; junction bases not matched to a gene: 5. The CDR3 reads CASSDSGTGGEKLFF. In DNA form, the CDR3 reads TGTGCCAGCAGTGACTCAGGAACAGGGGGGGAAAAACTGTTTTTT.

In this sample, this clone turned up once. The chain is built from TRBV18 and TRBJ2-1; TRBD2 might be the D (7 bases). The CDR3 is made up of 13 amino acids. Trimming left V 3 bases short and J 9 bases short, with 12 bases between. The germline V gene encodes CDR1 KGHSH and CDR2 LQKENI. The DNA of the CDR3 is TGTGCCAGCTCACCTACCGCGGGGGCTGAGCAGTTCTTC. Translating gives CASSPTAGAEQFF.

The chain couples TRBV9 to TRBJ1-1; 7 nucleotides line up with TRBD1. V trimming: 4 bases; J trimming: 4 bases; junction bases outside the gene matches: 10. The CDR3 is 15 residues long. The germline CDR1 and CDR2 sequences are SGDLS and YYNGEE. CDR3 bases: TGTGCCAGCAGCATTCAATCACAGGGGAGCACTGAAGCTTTCTTT. Residues: CASSIQSQGSTEAFF.

V usage is TRBV28 and J usage is TRBJ1-3; tentative D call: TRBD1 (5 bases). Trimming pared 3 bases from V and 0 bases from J, leaving 9 bases between. The germline V gene has CDR1 MDHEN and CDR2 SYDVKM. This CDR3 is 15 amino acids long. In DNA form, the CDR3 reads TGTGCCAGCAGTTTTGCAGACAGCTCTGGAAACACCATATATTTT. Translated, it gives CASSFADSSGNTIYF.

In its sample, this clone was seen once. The gene calls are TRBV27 and TRBJ2-2; 10 bases are shared with TRBD1. Germline assignment: CDR1 MNHEY and CDR2 SMNVEV (reference sequence). The CDR3 sequence is 16 residues long. V was pared by 7 bases and J by 3 bases, with 8 bases of the junction left unmatched. This CDR3 is CASISLGTGDTGELFF. The DNA for the CDR3 is TGTGCCAGCATTTCCCTCGGGACAGGGGACACCGGGGAGCTGTTTTTT.

The chain is built from TRBV28 and TRBJ2-7; 7 positions match TRBD1. Germline V gene data show CDR1 as MDHEN and CDR2 as SYDVKM. J gave up 3 bases and V 5 bases, and 7 bases lay outside the gene matches. The CDR3 contains 14 residues. The CDR3 DNA follows: TGTGCCAGCAGTCCAGGGACAGTGTTCTACGAGCAGTACTTC. Its translation: CASSPGTVFYEQYF.

This sequence joins TRBV6-5 and TRBJ2-5, with TRBD1 matching over 7 bases. This CDR3 is built from 14 residues. Unmatched junction bases numbered 6, after V lost 6 bases and J lost 2 bases. CDR1 and CDR2 (germline): MNHEY, SVGAGI. This chain's CDR3 is CASSLGQAQETQYF. DNA for the CDR3: TGTGCCAGCAGCCTCGGACAGGCTCAAGAGACCCAGTACTTC.

This chain links TRBV24-1 with TRBJ2-1; 9 nucleotides line up with TRBD1. CDR3 length: 15 amino acids. J gave up 8 bases and V 6 bases, and 10 bases lay outside the gene matches. Per germline, CDR1 KGHDR and CDR2 SFDVKD. CDR3 bases: TGTGCCACCAGTATTACAGGGGGCGCAAGGGATGAGCAGTTCTTC. It translates to CATSITGGARDEQFF.

This chain joins TRBV5-1 and TRBJ1-3; D gene uncertain. With 0 bases removed from V and 4 bases from J, the gap between germline ends came to 11 bases. CDR1 is SGHRS and CDR2 is YFSETQ in the germline V gene. This CDR3 region has 15 residues. The CDR3 bases are TGCGCCAGCAGCTTGGATTTGGCCCGCGGAAACACCATATATTTT. It specifies CASSLDLARGNTIYF. Filled out from reference TRBV5-1 and TRBJ1-3, the complete variable domain reads KAGVTQTPRYLIKTRGQQVTLSCSPISGHRSVSWYQQTPGQGLQFLFEYFSETQRNKGNFPGRFSGRQFSNSRSEMNVSTLELGDSALYLCASSLDLARGNTIYFGEGSWLTVV.

This chain links TRBV2 with TRBJ2-7; D is perhaps TRBD1 or TRBD2 (6 bases each). Deletions cut 6 bases from V and 6 bases from J, with 18 bases between. The germline CDR1 and CDR2 sequences are SNHLY and FYNNEI. This CDR3 comprises 14 residues. CDR3 DNA sequence: TGTGCCAGCAGCCGAGGGGGGACACCTTCCGAGCAGTACTTC. It yields the protein CASSRGGTPSEQYF.

The rearrangement links TRBV27 to TRBJ2-7, with D possibly TRBD2 on 6 matching bases. The V and J ends lost 6 bases and 4 bases respectively, with 25 bases between them. The CDR3 has 17 amino acids. The germline gives CDR1 MNHEY, CDR2 SMNVEV (reference sequence). CDR3 amino acids: CASSPGLQRAGWYEQYF. The CDR3 DNA follows: TGTGCCAGCAGCCCCGGCCTCCAGCGGGCGGGATGGTACGAGCAGTACTTC.

This chain connects TRBV6-5 to TRBJ2-3; 7 bases line up with TRBD1. The germline V gene encodes CDR1 MNHEY and CDR2 SVGAGI. This CDR3 spans 15 amino acids. J gave up 2 bases and V 5 bases, and 7 bases lay outside the gene matches. This CDR3 reads CASSNRDRVTDTQYF. The CDR3 region has the DNA TGTGCCAGCAGTAACCGGGACAGAGTCACAGATACGCAGTATTTT.

The J gene is TRBJ2-7, the V gene TRBV6-1; the D is unclear. The CDR3 runs 15 residues. Trimming stripped 3 bases from V and 9 bases from J, with 21 bases between. CDR1 is MNHNS, CDR2 SASEGT, per germline. The CDR3 loop is CASSDGGKAPILQYF. The CDR3 DNA follows: TGTGCCAGCAGTGATGGTGGCAAGGCCCCTATCTTGCAGTACTTC.

CDR3 sequence: CASSSPQERGNEQFF. In nucleotides, the CDR3 is TGCGCCAGCAGCTCCCCCCAGGAAAGGGGCAATGAGCAGTTCTTC. This chain connects TRBV5-1 to TRBJ2-1; possible D gene TRBD1, 5 bases. Germline V CDR1 and CDR2: SGHRS, YFSETQ. V dropped 3 bases and J dropped 6 bases, with 16 bases sitting between them. The CDR3 length is 15 residues.

This clone occurred once. The rearrangement links TRBV30 to TRBJ2-1; TRBD2 aligns across 10 bases. V lost 0 bases to trimming and J lost 14 bases; unmatched junction nucleotides: 4. The germline CDR1 and CDR2 sequences are GTSNPN and SVGIG (reference sequence). The CDR3 length is 12 residues. The CDR3 bases are TGTGCCTGGAGTGTACCCGGACTAGCGGAGTTCTTC. It is translated as CAWSVPGLAEFF.

This chain uses TRBV27 with TRBJ1-4, with 7 bases fitting TRBD1. Trimming removed 3 bases from V and 0 bases from J; junction bases left unmatched: 1. CDR1 MNHEY and CDR2 SMNVEV come from the germline V gene (reference sequence). This CDR3 is built from 15 residues. The CDR3 sequence: CASSFQGATNEKLFF. In DNA, the CDR3 is TGTGCCAGCAGTTTCCAGGGGGCAACTAATGAAAAACTGTTTTTT. Filled out from reference TRBV27 and TRBJ1-4, the complete variable domain reads EAQVTQNPRYLITVTGKKLTVTCSQNMNHEYMSWYRQDPGLGLRQIYYSMNVEVTDKGDVPEGYKVSRKEKRNFPLILESPSPNQTSLYFCASSFQGATNEKLFFGSGTQLSVL.

This chain links TRBV18 with TRBJ2-5; D perhaps matches TRBD2 (6 bases). Trimming pared 1 base from V and 5 bases from J, leaving 14 bases between. Germline CDR1 KGHSH, CDR2 LQKENI. The CDR3 contains 15 residues. For the CDR3, the DNA is TGTGCCAGCTCACCACGGGACTTTTTGGCTGAGACCCAGTACTTC. Amino acid sequence: CASSPRDFLAETQYF.

The chain joins TRBV3-1 (or the pseudogene TRBV3-2) to TRBJ2-5, with D hard to call. Germline CDR1 LGHDT, CDR2 YNNKEL (reference sequence). With 6 bases removed from V and 2 bases from J, the gap between germline ends came to 16 bases. CDR3 size: 15 residues. The DNA of the CDR3 is TGTGCCAGCAGTTCAAACAGAGCAACGCAAGAGACCCAGTACTTC. Its translation is CASSSNRATQETQYF.